Listed below are T cell receptor beta chains from one sample, sequenced in a study of T cell responses to AZD1222 COVID-19 vaccine. Generated by immunoSEQ multiplex PCR, the TCRdb table keeps only in-frame clones and is missing some. The sample carries about 64,000 clones, over 70% recorded once. The starting material was peripheral blood, obtained 28 days after the second AZD1222 dose. Source of these receptors: an adult who received the AZD1222 COVID-19 vaccine. Both conserved end residues are part of each CDR3. The order of the fields is D gene, V gene, clone size, J gene, CDR3 protein, CDR3 DNA. The D gene is left open where the match is weak. A row's size may be missing; if present it is once, few, many or a size class.

>.|TRBV4-1|.|TRBJ2-7
CASSLSRTEGYEQYF
TGCGCCAGCAGCCTGTCGAGGACTGAGGGCTACGAGCAGTACTTC
>TRBD1|TRBV29-1|once|TRBJ2-7
CSVETGAYEQYF
TGCAGCGTTGAGACAGGGGCCTACGAGCAGTACTTC
>.|TRBV19|.|TRBJ2-7
CASSGLYEQYF
TGTGCCAGTAGTGGTCTTTACGAGCAGTACTTC
>.|TRBV5-6|.|TRBJ1-4
CASSTGLAGEKLFF
TGTGCCAGCAGCACGGGCCTGGCGGGAGAAAAACTGTTTTTT
>.|TRBV7-3|.|TRBJ2-1
CASSPLGGEQFF
TGTGCCAGCAGCCCTCTCGGGGGTGAGCAGTTCTTC
>.|TRBV11-2|.|TRBJ2-7
CASSEGWASYEQYF
TGTGCCAGCAGCGAGGGGTGGGCCTCCTACGAGCAGTACTTC
>.|TRBV3-1/TRBV3-2|.|TRBJ2-7
CASSHRFRGVSYEQYF
TGTGCCAGCAGCCACCGTTTCAGGGGGGTGTCCTACGAGCAGTACTTC
>.|TRBV11-2|.|TRBJ1-6
CASSPRTGYNSPLHF
TGTGCCAGCAGCCCACGGACGGGTTACAATTCACCCCTCCACTTT
>.|TRBV2|.|TRBJ2-1
CASSESVYNEQFF
TGTGCCAGCAGTGAGTCGGTATACAATGAGCAGTTCTTC
>TRBD1|TRBV6-6|medium-sized|TRBJ1-1
CASSPNRQGFPEAFF
TGTGCCAGCAGCCCGAATAGACAGGGGTTCCCTGAAGCTTTCTTT
>.|TRBV11-2|.|TRBJ1-1
CASSFLGFTTEAFF
TGTGCCAGCAGCTTTTTGGGCTTTACCACTGAAGCTTTCTTT
>TRBD2|TRBV15|once|TRBJ2-1
CATSRESGGSPYNEQFF
TGTGCCACCAGCAGAGAAAGCGGGGGGTCCCCATACAATGAGCAGTTCTTC
>TRBD1|TRBV10-3|.|TRBJ1-1
CAISAQGGNTEAFF
TGTGCCATCAGTGCACAGGGGGGGAACACTGAAGCTTTCTTT
>.|TRBV4-2|few|TRBJ1-1
CASSQDFGGNTEAFF
TGTGCCAGCAGCCAAGATTTTGGGGGAAACACTGAAGCTTTCTTT
>TRBD2|TRBV30|few|TRBJ2-7
CAWSLKGRAYEQYF
TGTGCCTGGAGTTTAAAGGGGAGGGCCTACGAGCAGTACTTC
>.|TRBV4-2|few|TRBJ1-2
CASSRVGDYGYTF
TGTGCCAGCAGCCGGGTAGGGGACTATGGCTACACCTTC
>.|TRBV10-2|.|TRBJ2-7
CASRRGAYEQYF
TGCGCCAGCAGAAGGGGAGCTTACGAGCAGTACTTC
>TRBD1|TRBV6-4|few|TRBJ2-1
CASSDGTGEQFF
TGTGCCAGCAGTGACGGGACAGGGGAGCAGTTCTTC
>TRBD2|TRBV5-1|.|TRBJ2-2
CASSLFSPGRTSGLTGELFF
TGCGCCAGCAGCTTGTTTTCTCCAGGAAGGACTAGCGGACTCACCGGGGAGCTGTTTTTT
>TRBD1|TRBV28|.|TRBJ1-3
CASSSFSGGNSGNTIYF
TGTGCCAGCAGTTCATTCTCAGGGGGGAACTCTGGAAACACCATATATTTT
>.|TRBV19|.|TRBJ1-5
CASSIGGPYQPQHF
TGTGCCAGTAGTATCGGGGGGCCGTATCAGCCCCAGCATTTT
>.|TRBV5-1|few|TRBJ2-3
CASSLGAGRMDTQYF
TGCGCCAGCAGCTTGGGGGCGGGGAGGATGGATACGCAGTATTTT